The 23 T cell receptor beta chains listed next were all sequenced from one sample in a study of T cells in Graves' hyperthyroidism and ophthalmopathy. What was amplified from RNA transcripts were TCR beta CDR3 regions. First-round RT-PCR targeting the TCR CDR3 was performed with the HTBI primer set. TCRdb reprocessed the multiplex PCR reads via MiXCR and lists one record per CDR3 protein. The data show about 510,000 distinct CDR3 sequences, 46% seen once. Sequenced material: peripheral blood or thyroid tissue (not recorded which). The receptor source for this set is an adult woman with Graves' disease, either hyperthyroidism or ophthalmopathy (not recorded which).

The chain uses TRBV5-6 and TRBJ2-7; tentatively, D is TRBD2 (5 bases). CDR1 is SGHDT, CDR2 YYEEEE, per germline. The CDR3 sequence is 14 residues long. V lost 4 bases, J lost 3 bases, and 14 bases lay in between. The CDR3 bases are TGTGCCAGCAGCCGACGGGGTTTGGGCTACGAGCAGTACTTC. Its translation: CASSRRGLGYEQYF.

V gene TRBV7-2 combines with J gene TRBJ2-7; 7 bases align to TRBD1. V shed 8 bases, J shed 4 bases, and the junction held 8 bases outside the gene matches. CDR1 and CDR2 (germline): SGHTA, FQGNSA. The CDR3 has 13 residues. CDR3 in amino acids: CASGRDSWYEQYF. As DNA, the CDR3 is TGTGCCAGCGGCAGGGACAGTTGGTACGAGCAGTACTTC.

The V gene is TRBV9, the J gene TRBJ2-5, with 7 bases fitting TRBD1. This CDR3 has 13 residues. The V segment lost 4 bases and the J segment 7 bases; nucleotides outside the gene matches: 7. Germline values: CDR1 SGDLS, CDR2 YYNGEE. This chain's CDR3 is CASSMTGSGTQYF. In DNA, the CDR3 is TGTGCCAGCAGCATGACAGGGAGTGGGACCCAGTACTTC.

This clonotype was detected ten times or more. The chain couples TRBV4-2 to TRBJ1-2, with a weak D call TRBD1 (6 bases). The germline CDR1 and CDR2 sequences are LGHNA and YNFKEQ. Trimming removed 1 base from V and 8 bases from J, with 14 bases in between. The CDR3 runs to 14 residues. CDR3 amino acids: CASSQAAQGRGYTF. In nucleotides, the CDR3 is TGTGCCAGCAGCCAAGCCGCCCAGGGGCGAGGCTACACCTTC.

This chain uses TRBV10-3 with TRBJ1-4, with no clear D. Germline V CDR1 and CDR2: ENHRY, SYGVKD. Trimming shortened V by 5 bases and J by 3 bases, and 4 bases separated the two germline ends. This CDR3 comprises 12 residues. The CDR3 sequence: CAISFSNEKLFF. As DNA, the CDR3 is TGTGCCATCAGTTTTTCTAATGAAAAACTGTTTTTT.

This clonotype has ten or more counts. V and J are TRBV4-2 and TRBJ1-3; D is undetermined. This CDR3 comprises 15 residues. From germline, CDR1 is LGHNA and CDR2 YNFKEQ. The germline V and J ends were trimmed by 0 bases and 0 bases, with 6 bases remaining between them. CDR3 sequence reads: CASSQDQNSGNTIYF. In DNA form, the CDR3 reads TGTGCCAGCAGCCAAGATCAAAACTCTGGAAACACCATATATTTT.

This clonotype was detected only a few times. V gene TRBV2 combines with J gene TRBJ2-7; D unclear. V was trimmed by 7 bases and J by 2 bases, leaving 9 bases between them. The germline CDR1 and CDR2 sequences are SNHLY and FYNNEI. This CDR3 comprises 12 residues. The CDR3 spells CASTFGPYEQYF. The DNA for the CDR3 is TGTGCCAGCACGTTTGGCCCCTACGAGCAGTACTTC.

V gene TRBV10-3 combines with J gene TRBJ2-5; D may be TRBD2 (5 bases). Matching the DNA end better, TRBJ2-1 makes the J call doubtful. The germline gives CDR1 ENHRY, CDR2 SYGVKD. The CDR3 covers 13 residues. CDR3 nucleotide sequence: TGTGCCATCAGTGAGTCGGGAGATAATGAGCAGTTCTTC. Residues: CAISESGDNEQFF.

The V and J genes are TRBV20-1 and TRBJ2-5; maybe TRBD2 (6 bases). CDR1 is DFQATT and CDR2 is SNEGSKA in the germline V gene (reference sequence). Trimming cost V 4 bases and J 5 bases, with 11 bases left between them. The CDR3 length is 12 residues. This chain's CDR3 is CSATGLGETQYF. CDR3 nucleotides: TGCAGTGCTACGGGACTGGGGGAGACCCAGTACTTC.

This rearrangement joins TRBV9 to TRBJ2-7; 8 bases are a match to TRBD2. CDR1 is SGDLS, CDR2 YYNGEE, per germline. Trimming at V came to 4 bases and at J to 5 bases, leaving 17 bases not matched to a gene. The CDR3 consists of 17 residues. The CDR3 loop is CASSPSPRGTSGHEQYF. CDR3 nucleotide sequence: TGTGCCAGCAGCCCATCGCCTAGGGGGACTAGTGGTCACGAGCAGTACTTC.

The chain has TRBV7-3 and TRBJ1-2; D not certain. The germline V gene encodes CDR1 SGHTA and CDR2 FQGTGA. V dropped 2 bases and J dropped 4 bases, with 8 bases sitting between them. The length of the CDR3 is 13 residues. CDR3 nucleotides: TGTGCCAGCAGCTTACTGGGCGGCTATGGCTACACCTTC. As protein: CASSLLGGYGYTF.

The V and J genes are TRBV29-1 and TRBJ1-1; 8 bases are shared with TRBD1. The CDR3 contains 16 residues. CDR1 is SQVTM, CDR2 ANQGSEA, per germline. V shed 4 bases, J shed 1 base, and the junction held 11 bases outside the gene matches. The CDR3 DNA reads TGCAGCGTTGGTGCCTTCCCGGGACAGGAGAACACTGAAGCTTTCTTT. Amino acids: CSVGAFPGQENTEAFF.

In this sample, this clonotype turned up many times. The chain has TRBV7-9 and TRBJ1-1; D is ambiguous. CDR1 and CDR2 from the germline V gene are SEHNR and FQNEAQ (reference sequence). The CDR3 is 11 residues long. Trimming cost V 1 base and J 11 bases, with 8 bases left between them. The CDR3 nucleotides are TGTGCCAGCAGCTTAGAGGGTGGGGCTTTCTTT. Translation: CASSLEGGAFF.

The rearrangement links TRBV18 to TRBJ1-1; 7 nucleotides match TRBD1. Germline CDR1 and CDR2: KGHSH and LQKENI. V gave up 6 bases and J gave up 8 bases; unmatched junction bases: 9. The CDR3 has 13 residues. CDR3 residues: CASSDDRDGEAFF. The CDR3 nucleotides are TGTGCCAGCTCGGATGACAGGGATGGGGAAGCTTTCTTT.

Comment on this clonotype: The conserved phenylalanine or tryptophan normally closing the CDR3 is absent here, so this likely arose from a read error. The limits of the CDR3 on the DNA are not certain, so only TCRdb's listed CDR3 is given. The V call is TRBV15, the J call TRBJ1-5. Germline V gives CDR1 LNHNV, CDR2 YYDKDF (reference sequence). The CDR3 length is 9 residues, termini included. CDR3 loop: CATSRGGDE.

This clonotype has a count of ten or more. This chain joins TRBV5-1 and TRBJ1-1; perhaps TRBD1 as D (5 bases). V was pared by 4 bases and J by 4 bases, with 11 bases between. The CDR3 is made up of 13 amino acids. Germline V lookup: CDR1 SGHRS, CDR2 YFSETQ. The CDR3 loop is CASSLSGTTEAFF. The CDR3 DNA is TGCGCCAGCAGCCTGAGCGGGACCACTGAAGCTTTCTTT.

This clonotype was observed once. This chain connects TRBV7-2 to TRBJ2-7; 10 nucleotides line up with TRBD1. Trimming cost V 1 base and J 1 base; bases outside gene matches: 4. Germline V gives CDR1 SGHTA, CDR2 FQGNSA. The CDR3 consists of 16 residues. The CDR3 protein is CASSLVRGQGSYEQYF. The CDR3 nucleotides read TGTGCCAGCAGCTTAGTTCGGGGACAGGGGTCCTACGAGCAGTACTTC.

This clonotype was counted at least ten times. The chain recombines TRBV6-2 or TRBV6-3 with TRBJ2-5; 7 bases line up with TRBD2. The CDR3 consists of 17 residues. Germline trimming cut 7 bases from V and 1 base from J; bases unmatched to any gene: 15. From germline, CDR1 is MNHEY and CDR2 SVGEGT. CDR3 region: CASNTGLAVALQETQYF. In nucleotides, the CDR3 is TGTGCCAGCAACACGGGGCTAGCGGTAGCCCTCCAAGAGACCCAGTACTTC.

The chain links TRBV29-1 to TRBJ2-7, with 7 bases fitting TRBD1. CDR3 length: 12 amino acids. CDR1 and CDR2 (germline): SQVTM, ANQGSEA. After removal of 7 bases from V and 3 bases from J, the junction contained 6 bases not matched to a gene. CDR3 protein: CSAIYRGYEQYF. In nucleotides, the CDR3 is TGCAGCGCTATATACAGGGGCTACGAGCAGTACTTC.

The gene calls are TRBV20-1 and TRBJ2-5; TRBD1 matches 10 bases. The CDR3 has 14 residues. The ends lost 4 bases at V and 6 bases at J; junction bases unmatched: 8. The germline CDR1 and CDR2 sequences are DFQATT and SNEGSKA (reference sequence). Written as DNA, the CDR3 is TGCAGTGCTATACGGACAGGGGGGGGACAGACCCAGTACTTC. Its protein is CSAIRTGGGQTQYF.

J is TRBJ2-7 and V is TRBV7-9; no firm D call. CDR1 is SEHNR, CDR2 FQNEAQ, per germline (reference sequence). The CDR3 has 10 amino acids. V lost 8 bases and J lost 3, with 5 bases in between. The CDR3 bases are TGTGCCAGCTATCTCTACGAGCAGTACTTC. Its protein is CASYLYEQYF.

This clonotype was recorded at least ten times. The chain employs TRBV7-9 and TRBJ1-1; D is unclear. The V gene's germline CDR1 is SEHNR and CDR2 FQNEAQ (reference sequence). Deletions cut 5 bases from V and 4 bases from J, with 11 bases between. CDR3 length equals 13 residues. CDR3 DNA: TGTGCCAGCAGCGTGACCGAAGGCACTGAAGCTTTCTTT. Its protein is CASSVTEGTEAFF.

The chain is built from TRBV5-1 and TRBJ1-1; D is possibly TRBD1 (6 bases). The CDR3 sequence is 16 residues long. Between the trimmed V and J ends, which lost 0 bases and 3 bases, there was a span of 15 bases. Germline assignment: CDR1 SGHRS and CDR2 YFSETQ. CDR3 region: CASSLGGRQEHTEAFF. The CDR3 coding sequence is TGCGCCAGCAGCTTGGGTGGGCGACAGGAACACACTGAAGCTTTCTTT.